The present entry profiles one TCR beta chain with its context. Its antigen remains unknown. The sample is drawn from a study of beta chain features in type 1 diabetes. Study conclusions and caveats: The question left open here concerned HLA type influencing TCRB rearrangement. When VDJ junctions were examined, type 1 diabetes patients showed fewer insertions and more deletions. Moderately but significantly shorter TCRB CDR3s were found in Type 1 diabetes patients in all four CD4+ subsets.

Researchers reported sorting CD4+ naive, central memory, regulatory and stem cell-like memory cells via CD45RO/CCR7/CD25/CD127/CD95/CD27. As every portion of the isolated RNA was reverse transcribed, the sequencing read expressed TCRB transcripts. Some clones are missing from TCRdb's copy, which holds only in-frame ones; the method was immunoSEQ multiplex PCR. The data show around 150,000 clones, approximately 62% seen once. V lost 8 bases and J lost 5, with 18 bases in between. CDR1 MNHEY and CDR2 SMNVEV come from the germline V gene (reference sequence). CDR3 length: 14 amino acids. This TCR derives from a young man with type 1 diabetes. Material for sequencing was naive CD4+ T cells from blood. The J gene is TRBJ2-5, the V gene TRBV27; D possibly corresponds to TRBD2 (7 bases). The CDR3 DNA reads TGTGCCAGCTCAAATGGGGGGGCATGGGAGACCCAGTACTTC. Encoded protein: CASSNGGAWETQYF.